The present T cell receptor beta chain was sequenced within a study of blood T cell repertoires in COVID-19. The germline V gene has CDR1 SGHTA and CDR2 FQGNSA. Trimming removed 5 bases from V and 9 bases from J; junction bases left unmatched: 8. This CDR3 is 15 amino acids long. Method: immunoSEQ multiplex PCR; TCRdb's copy keeps in-frame clones and lacks some. The data contain about 260,000 clones, approximately 87% of them singletons. The sequence derives from a man aged 55 to 70 who had recovered from COVID-19. The chain links TRBV7-2 to TRBJ1-6; 9 bases map to TRBD1. The specimen sequenced was peripheral blood. The CDR3 loop is CASSLTWDRVSPLHF. In DNA form, the CDR3 reads TGTGCCAGCAGCCTAACCTGGGACAGGGTTTCACCCCTCCACTTT.